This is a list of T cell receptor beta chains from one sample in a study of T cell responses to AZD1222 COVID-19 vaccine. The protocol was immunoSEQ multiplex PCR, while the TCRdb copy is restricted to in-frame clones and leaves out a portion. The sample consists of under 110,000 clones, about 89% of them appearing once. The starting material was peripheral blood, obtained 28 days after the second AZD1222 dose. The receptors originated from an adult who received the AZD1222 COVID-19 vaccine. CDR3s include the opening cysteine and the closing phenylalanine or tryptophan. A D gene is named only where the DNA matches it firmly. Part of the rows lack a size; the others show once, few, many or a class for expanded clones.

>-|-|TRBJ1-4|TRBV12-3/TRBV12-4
TGTGCCAGTTCGGGGAATAATGAAAAACTGTTTTTT
CASSGNNEKLFF
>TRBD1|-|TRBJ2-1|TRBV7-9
TGTGCCAGCAGCTTCCCGGGACAGGGGGTGGATGAGCAGTTCTTC
CASSFPGQGVDEQFF
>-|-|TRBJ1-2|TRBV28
TGTGCCAGCGGCGGGGGGAACTATGGCTACACCTTC
CASGGGNYGYTF
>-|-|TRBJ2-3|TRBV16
TGTGCCAGCAGGAATAGGGATACGCAGTATTTT
CASRNRDTQYF
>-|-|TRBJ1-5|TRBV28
TGTGCCAGCAAAGAGCCCAGGGGTATCAATCAGCCCCAGCATTTT
CASKEPRGINQPQHF
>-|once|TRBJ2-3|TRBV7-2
TGTGCCAGCAGCGTCGACAGGCGGGCAGATACGCAGTATTTT
CASSVDRRADTQYF
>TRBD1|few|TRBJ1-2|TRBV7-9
TGTGCCAGCAGCTCCAGAGGGACAGAGGGTTTCTTAAACTATGGCTACACCTTC
CASSSRGTEGFLNYGYTF
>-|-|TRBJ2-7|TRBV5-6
TGTGCCAGCAGCTTGGGAGGCAGGGGCCTCACCTACGAGCAGTACTTC
CASSLGGRGLTYEQYF
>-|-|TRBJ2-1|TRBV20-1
TGCAGTGCTAGTAAGGACAGCAACAATGAGCAGTTCTTC
CSASKDSNNEQFF
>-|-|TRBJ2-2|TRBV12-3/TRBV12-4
TGTGCCAGCAGACTCACCGGGGAGCTGTTTTTT
CASRLTGELFF
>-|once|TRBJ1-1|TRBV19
TGTGCCAGTAACGTTCGTTTGGAGGGGAACACTGAAGCTTTCTTT
CASNVRLEGNTEAFF
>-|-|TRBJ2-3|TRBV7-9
TGTGCCAGCAGCTTCCCCGGCGGCCCAGATACGCAGTATTTT
CASSFPGGPDTQYF
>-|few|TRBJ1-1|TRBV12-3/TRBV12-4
TGTGCCAGCAGTTTTGGCAGCGGGACTGAAGCTTTCTTT
CASSFGSGTEAFF
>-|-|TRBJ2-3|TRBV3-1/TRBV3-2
TGTGCCAGCAGCCAACAGCCCGCCGGACCAGATACGCAGTATTTT
CASSQQPAGPDTQYF
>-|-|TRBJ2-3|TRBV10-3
TGTGCATCGGACGGGCCACTTAGAGATACGCAGTATTTT
CASDGPLRDTQYF
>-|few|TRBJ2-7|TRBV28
TGTGCCAGCAGTTTTCGCCCCCTCTACGAGCAGTACTTC
CASSFRPLYEQYF
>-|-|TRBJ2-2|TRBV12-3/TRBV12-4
TGTGCCAGTGGACAGAACACCGGGGAGCTGTTTTTT
CASGQNTGELFF